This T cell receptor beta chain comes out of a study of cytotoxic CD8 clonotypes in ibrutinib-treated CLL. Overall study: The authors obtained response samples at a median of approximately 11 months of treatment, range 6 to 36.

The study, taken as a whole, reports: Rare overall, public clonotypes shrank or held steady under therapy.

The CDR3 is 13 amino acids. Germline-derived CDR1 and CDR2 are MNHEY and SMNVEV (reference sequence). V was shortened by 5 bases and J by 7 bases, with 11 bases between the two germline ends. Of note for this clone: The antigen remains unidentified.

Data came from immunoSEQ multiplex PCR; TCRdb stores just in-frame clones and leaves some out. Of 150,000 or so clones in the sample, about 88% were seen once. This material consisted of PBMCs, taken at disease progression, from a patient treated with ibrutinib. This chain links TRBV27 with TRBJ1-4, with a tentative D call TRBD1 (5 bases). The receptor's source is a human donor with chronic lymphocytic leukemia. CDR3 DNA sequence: TGTGCCAGCAGTGACACGGGGGGTGAAAAACTGTTTTTT. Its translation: CASSDTGGEKLFF. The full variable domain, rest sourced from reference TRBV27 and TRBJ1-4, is EAQVTQNPRYLITVTGKKLTVTCSQNMNHEYMSWYRQDPGLGLRQIYYSMNVEVTDKGDVPEGYKVSRKEKRNFPLILESPSPNQTSLYFCASSDTGGEKLFFGSGTQLSVL.